A single TCR beta chain is shown here with its context. V shed 8 bases, J shed 3 bases, and the junction held 11 bases outside the gene matches. The CDR3 runs 14 residues. From germline, CDR1 is SQVTM and CDR2 ANQGSEA. This sample is drawn from a study of blood T cell repertoires in COVID-19. Study-wide background: The study drew acute and convalescent COVID-19 samples from the United States, Italy and Spain.

Original processing methods: The authors estimated nucleated cell counts from reference gene primer amplification. Method: immunoSEQ multiplex PCR; TCRdb's copy keeps in-frame clones and lacks some. From that table come the V and J calls and clone size; the DNA was used to work out D and trimming. This repertoire shows around 100,000 clones, around nine tenths found once; its top ten account for around 5.7%. The sequenced sample was peripheral blood. The V call is TRBV29-1, the J call TRBJ2-3, with TRBD2 matching 7 bases. The source of this sequence is a man between 70 and 80 years old with acute or convalescent COVID-19. CDR3 nucleotides: TGCAGCACCACTCGACTAGCCAGAACAGATACGCAGTATTTT. It yields the protein CSTTRLARTDTQYF.